These 31 T cell receptor beta chains were sequenced from one sample in a study of blood T cell repertoires in COVID-19. Measured with immunoSEQ multiplex PCR; TCRdb has only the in-frame clones, and not every one. The table records about 140,000 clones, 80% to 85% of them present only once. The sample consisted of peripheral blood. These receptors originate from a man aged 30 to 39 with COVID-19, enrolled during active disease.

J is TRBJ2-6 and V is TRBV5-6; D may be TRBD1 (5 bases). The CDR3 contains 15 residues. CDR1 is SGHDT and CDR2 is YYEEEE in the germline V gene. V dropped 0 bases and J dropped 1 base, with 5 bases sitting between them. In nucleotides, the CDR3 is TGTGCCAGCAGCTTGGGACAGTCTGGGGCCAACGTCCTGACTTTC. Translated: CASSLGQSGANVLTF.

This clone appeared a few times. The chain employs TRBV7-2 and TRBJ2-7; 7 bases match TRBD2. Germline V gives CDR1 SGHTA, CDR2 FQGNSA. V was pared by 5 bases and J by 6 bases, with 10 bases of the junction left unmatched. The CDR3 sequence is 14 residues long. CDR3 residues: CASSGRGETGEQYF. The CDR3 coding sequence is TGTGCCAGCAGCGGACGGGGGGAGACTGGCGAGCAGTACTTC.

The rearrangement uses TRBV19 and TRBJ1-2; D gene ambiguous. V dropped 7 bases and J dropped 4 bases, with 13 bases sitting between them. In germline, CDR1 is LNHDA, CDR2 SQIVND (reference sequence). This CDR3 spans 13 amino acids. CDR3 nucleotides: TGTGCCAGTATATCCTTACTAGGCTATGGCTACACCTTC. As protein: CASISLLGYGYTF. The full variable domain, with the rest looked up from reference TRBV19 and TRBJ1-2, is DGGITQSPKYLFRKEGQNVTLSCEQNLNHDAMYWYRQDPGQGLRLIYYSQIVNDFQKGDIAEGYSVSREKKESFPLTVTSAQKNPTAFYLCASISLLGYGYTFGSGTRLTVV.

This clone was found a few times. This rearrangement joins TRBV6-5 to TRBJ2-5; TRBD1 might be the D (6 bases). Germline CDR1 reads MNHEY; CDR2 reads SVGAGI. Trimming cost V 8 bases and J 3 bases, with 13 bases left between them. The CDR3 runs 13 residues. Here the CDR3 reads CASGTGIEETQYF. The CDR3 DNA is TGTGCCAGCGGAACAGGGATTGAAGAGACCCAGTACTTC.

The rearrangement links TRBV6-5 to TRBJ1-6, with D unresolved. V dropped 4 bases and J dropped 15 bases, with 10 bases sitting between them. CDR3 length: 11 residues. Germline V CDR1 and CDR2: MNHEY, SVGAGI. This chain's CDR3 is CASSWARDLHF. In DNA form, the CDR3 reads TGTGCCAGCAGTTGGGCCAGAGACCTCCACTTT.

Written as DNA, the CDR3 is TGTGCCAGCAGCCAAACAGGGGCTGGGACCCAGTACTTC. Residues: CASSQTGAGTQYF. The genes are TRBV7-8 and TRBJ2-5; 7 bases are shared with TRBD1. From germline, CDR1 is SGHVS and CDR2 FQNEAQ. CDR3 length: 13 amino acids. V dropped 5 bases and J dropped 7; count of bases not matched to a gene: 7.

The chain employs TRBV7-9 and TRBJ1-4, with 7 bases matching TRBD1. Trimming cost V 5 bases and J 7 bases; bases outside gene matches: 10. This CDR3 is 15 amino acids long. Per germline, CDR1 SEHNR and CDR2 FQNEAQ (reference sequence). The chain's CDR3 is CASSRPTGRGEKLFF. The CDR3, as DNA: TGTGCCAGCAGCCGACCGACAGGGAGAGGTGAAAAACTGTTTTTT.

The rearrangement joins TRBV11-3 to TRBJ2-2; maybe TRBD2 (6 bases). The CDR3 extends over 17 amino acids. Germline-derived CDR1 and CDR2 are SGHNT and YENEEA. Trimming left V 5 bases short and J 8 bases short, with 24 bases between. The CDR3 reads CASSPAPAASVRGELFF. The CDR3 DNA sequence: TGTGCCAGCAGCCCCGCCCCCGCGGCTAGCGTACGGGGGGAGCTGTTTTTT.

This clone showed up just once. This chain joins TRBV6-5 and TRBJ2-2; D possibly corresponds to TRBD1 (6 bases). Germline CDR1 reads MNHEY; CDR2 reads SVGAGI. CDR3 length: 15 amino acids. The V gene lost 6 bases and the J gene lost 1 base, with 12 bases spanning the gap. The CDR3 nucleotides are TGTGCCAGCAGCTCCGGGACATTGAACACCGGGGAGCTGTTTTTT. Amino acids: CASSSGTLNTGELFF.

The gene calls are TRBV10-1 and TRBJ2-3; maybe TRBD1 (5 bases). The V end lost 5 bases, the J end lost 0 bases, and 6 bases lay between the germline ends. CDR1 and CDR2 from the germline V gene are WNHNN and SYGVQD (reference sequence). The CDR3 is 13 residues long. The DNA for the CDR3 is TGCGCCAGCAGTTGGACAAGCACAGATACGCAGTATTTT. This sequence encodes CASSWTSTDTQYF.

This chain uses TRBV2 with TRBJ2-7, with 11 nucleotides matching TRBD2. This CDR3 comprises 14 residues. The trim removed 6 bases at V and 10 bases at J, leaving 11 bases unmatched. In germline, CDR1 is SNHLY, CDR2 FYNNEI. CDR3 amino acids: CASSETSGTTLQYF. The CDR3 DNA is TGTGCCAGCAGCGAGACTAGCGGGACTACACTTCAGTACTTC.

The chain joins TRBV2 to TRBJ1-4; D may be TRBD1 (5 bases). V gave up 6 bases and J gave up 0 bases, with 11 bases separating them. Germline CDR1 and CDR2: SNHLY and FYNNEI. The CDR3 sequence is 15 residues long. DNA for the CDR3: TGTGCCAGCAGGGCGGGGGGTGCAACTAATGAAAAACTGTTTTTT. Its translation is CASRAGGATNEKLFF. Full variable domain (remainder filled in from reference TRBV2 and TRBJ1-4): EPEVTQTPSHQVTQMGQEVILRCVPISNHLYFYWYRQILGQKVEFLVSFYNNEISEKSEIFDDQFSVERPDGSNFTLKIRSTKLEDSAMYFCASRAGGATNEKLFFGSGTQLSVL.

The V and J genes are TRBV19 and TRBJ2-1; the D gene is possibly TRBD1 (7 bases). CDR1 and CDR2 (germline): LNHDA, SQIVND (reference sequence). This CDR3 contains 17 residues. Trimming stripped 6 bases from V and 5 bases from J, with 23 bases between. For the CDR3, the DNA is TGTGCCAGTAGCCTTGCCAGGGGGGCCCTTACTCACAATGAGCAGTTCTTC. Encoded protein: CASSLARGALTHNEQFF.

A single count supports this clone. The chain has TRBV29-1 and TRBJ1-5, with D perhaps matching TRBD1 (6 bases). V lost 5 bases and J 7 bases, leaving 15 bases between the germline ends. The germline V gene encodes CDR1 SQVTM and CDR2 ANQGSEA. This CDR3 is 13 amino acids long. The CDR3 coding sequence is TGCAGCGTTACAACAGGGTTCGGCCAGCCCCAGCATTTT. Amino acid sequence: CSVTTGFGQPQHF. Based on the CDR3 plus reference TRBV29-1 and TRBJ1-5, the full variable domain is SAVISQKPSRDICQRGTSLTIQCQVDSQVTMMFWYRQQPGQSLTLIATANQGSEATYESGFVIDKFPISRPNLTFSTLTVSNMSPEDSSIYLCSVTTGFGQPQHFGDGTRLSIL.

The chain employs TRBV6-1 and TRBJ2-5; TRBD2 might be the D (5 bases). Germline CDR1 MNHNS, CDR2 SASEGT. This CDR3 spans 13 amino acids. V was pared by 3 bases and J by 2 bases, with 7 bases between. The CDR3 loop reads CASSESGQETQYF. The CDR3 nucleotides read TGTGCCAGCAGTGAGAGCGGACAAGAGACCCAGTACTTC.

This chain joins TRBV18 and TRBJ2-1; TRBD2 matches at 9 bases. Germline CDR1 and CDR2: KGHSH and LQKENI. The V and J ends lost 4 bases and 13 bases, in that order; junction bases with no gene match: 8. The CDR3 has 13 residues. The CDR3 DNA reads as TGTGCCAGCTCACTGGGGACTAGCCGAGAACAGTTCTTC. As protein: CASSLGTSREQFF.

CDR3 amino acids: CASSRDSSYNEQFF. The DNA for the CDR3 is TGCGCCAGCAGCCGGGACAGCTCCTACAATGAGCAGTTCTTC. The rearrangement uses TRBV5-1 and TRBJ2-1; the match to TRBD1 covers 7 bases. Germline CDR1 reads SGHRS; CDR2 reads YFSETQ. J lost 0 bases, V lost 4 bases, and 1 base had no gene match. CDR3 length: 14 amino acids.

The chain is built from TRBV4-1 and TRBJ2-7, with D perhaps TRBD2 (5 bases). Trimming shortened V by 0 bases and J by 6 bases, and 15 bases separated the two germline ends. Germline V lookup: CDR1 MGHRA, CDR2 YSYEKL. The CDR3 is made up of 15 amino acids. DNA of the CDR3: TGCGCCAGCAGCCAAGATGGTAGCGCTGCCGGCGAGCAGTACTTC. Amino acids: CASSQDGSAAGEQYF.

The gene calls are TRBV19 and TRBJ1-2; 7 nucleotides align to TRBD1. Looked up from germline, CDR1 is LNHDA and CDR2 is SQIVND (reference sequence). V shed 6 bases and J 6 bases; nucleotides not matched to a gene: 7. The CDR3 extends over 13 amino acids. The CDR3 sequence is CASRGQVGHGYTF. CDR3 DNA sequence: TGTGCCAGTAGAGGACAGGTGGGGCATGGCTACACCTTC.

The chain uses TRBV7-2 and TRBJ2-7; TRBD2 matches at 8 bases. Trimming cost V 4 bases and J 6 bases; bases outside gene matches: 8. CDR1 and CDR2 from the germline V gene are SGHTA and FQGNSA. CDR3 length: 14 residues. The chain's CDR3 is CASSSHPGGVEQYF. The CDR3 coding sequence is TGTGCCAGCAGCTCCCACCCGGGAGGGGTCGAGCAGTACTTC.

This clone turned up a few times. The chain joins TRBV19 to TRBJ1-1; TRBD1 agrees at 9 bases. The germline V gene has CDR1 LNHDA and CDR2 SQIVND (reference sequence). V was pared by 5 bases and J by 0 bases, with 7 bases of the junction left unmatched. The CDR3 is made up of 16 amino acids. The chain's CDR3 is CASSRTGGRLNTEAFF. CDR3 bases: TGTGCCAGTAGTCGAACAGGGGGCCGTCTGAACACTGAAGCTTTCTTT. Variable domain in full (rest from reference TRBV19 and TRBJ1-1): DGGITQSPKYLFRKEGQNVTLSCEQNLNHDAMYWYRQDPGQGLRLIYYSQIVNDFQKGDIAEGYSVSREKKESFPLTVTSAQKNPTAFYLCASSRTGGRLNTEAFFGQGTRLTVV.

CDR3 in amino acids: CASSPRASASYEQYF. CDR3 sequence (DNA): TGTGCCAGCTCACCTAGGGCTAGCGCGTCCTACGAGCAGTACTTC. The genes are TRBV18 and TRBJ2-7; D may be TRBD2 (6 bases). This CDR3 spans 15 amino acids. V shed 3 bases and J shed 1 base, with 13 bases lying between them. Germline CDR1 and CDR2: KGHSH and LQKENI.

The gene calls are TRBV27 and TRBJ2-7; 7 bases align to TRBD2. V was clipped by 8 bases and J by 3 bases; unmatched bases: 10. The V gene's germline CDR1 is MNHEY and CDR2 SMNVEV (reference sequence). This CDR3 has 14 amino acids. CDR3 nucleotides: TGTGCCAGCGGGAGGACTAGAGTTGACTACGAGCAGTACTTC. This translates into CASGRTRVDYEQYF.

This rearrangement joins TRBV30 to TRBJ2-5; TRBD2 matches 13 bases. V lost 4 bases to trimming and J lost 4 bases; unmatched junction nucleotides: 6. From germline, CDR1 is GTSNPN and CDR2 SVGIG (reference sequence). The CDR3 extends over 15 amino acids. DNA for the CDR3: TGTGCCTGGAATCCGGGACTAGCGGGATTAGAGACCCAGTACTTC. It is translated as CAWNPGLAGLETQYF.

V is TRBV7-3 and J is TRBJ2-3; no definite D call. CDR1 and CDR2 (germline): SGHTA, FQGTGA. Trimming removed 2 bases from V and 2 bases from J, with 5 bases in between. The CDR3 spans 13 residues. Here the CDR3 reads CASSLYFTDTQYF. The CDR3 DNA sequence: TGTGCCAGCAGCTTATATTTCACAGATACGCAGTATTTT.

This clone was observed many times. The chain has TRBV29-1 and TRBJ2-1, with 11 positions matching TRBD2. The CDR3 totals 13 residues. Germline V gene data show CDR1 as SQVTM and CDR2 as ANQGSEA. V shed 8 bases and J 6 bases; nucleotides not matched to a gene: 6. CDR3 protein: CSLGSGGVNEQFF. The DNA of the CDR3 is TGCAGCCTTGGTAGCGGGGGGGTCAATGAGCAGTTCTTC.

The chain joins TRBV5-6 to TRBJ1-2, with D possibly matching TRBD1 (6 bases). Between the trimmed V and J ends, which lost 4 bases and 3 bases, there was a span of 19 bases. This CDR3 has 16 residues. CDR1 is SGHDT, CDR2 YYEEEE, per germline. The CDR3: CASSRLLTGQDYGYTF. The CDR3 nucleotides read TGTGCCAGCAGCCGCCTATTAACAGGGCAGGACTATGGCTACACCTTC. The entire variable domain, with the rest obtained from reference TRBV5-6 and TRBJ1-2, is as follows: DAGVTQSPTHLIKTRGQQVTLRCSPKSGHDTVSWYQQALGQGPQFIFQYYEEEERQRGNFPDRFSGHQFPNYSSELNVNALLLGDSALYLCASSRLLTGQDYGYTFGSGTRLTVV.

The chain joins TRBV2 to TRBJ2-5, with 7 nucleotides matching TRBD1. CDR1 and CDR2 (germline): SNHLY, FYNNEI. V dropped 7 bases and J dropped 5; count of bases not matched to a gene: 13. This CDR3 is 15 amino acids long. The CDR3 sequence is CASKTSTGLRETQYF. CDR3 in DNA: TGTGCCAGCAAAACTTCGACAGGGCTTAGGGAGACCCAGTACTTC.

This chain uses TRBV11-2 with TRBJ2-3; D perhaps matches TRBD1 (6 bases). Germline V gene data show CDR1 as SGHAT and CDR2 as FQNNGV. V was clipped by 4 bases and J by 4 bases, with 12 bases between them. The CDR3 has 14 residues. The CDR3 region has the DNA TGTGCCAGCAGCTCCGGGACAATCGCAGATACGCAGTATTTT. This encodes CASSSGTIADTQYF.

The V gene is TRBV28, the J gene TRBJ2-1, with 11 bases fitting TRBD1. This CDR3 has 16 amino acids. J gave up 5 bases and V 6 bases, and 9 bases lay outside the gene matches. CDR1 and CDR2 (germline): MDHEN, SYDVKM. The CDR3 region has the DNA TGTGCCAGCAGACAAGCCGGGACAGGGGGACACAATGAGCAGTTCTTC. This gives the protein CASRQAGTGGHNEQFF.

The rearrangement joins TRBV12-3 or TRBV12-4 to TRBJ1-2; unclear D gene. This CDR3 spans 13 amino acids. Trimming removed 6 bases at V and 1 base at J, with 9 bases between. Here the CDR3 reads CASSQLRNYGYTF. Written as DNA, the CDR3 is TGTGCCAGCAGCCAACTCCGTAACTATGGCTACACCTTC.